Sequencing of this T cell receptor (beta chain) was carried out in a study of early T cells in non-severe SARS-CoV-2 infection. Study-wide context: The input, bulk RNA from unsorted whole blood, was sequenced, and chains were unpaired.

Each cDNA molecule carried a unique molecular identifier. TCRdb re-derived calls from the 5' RACE reads in MiXCR, one entry per CDR3 protein. The sample comprises about 66,000 distinct CDR3 sequences, roughly a sixth of which are singletons, and roughly 8.2% rests with the top ten. Findings and caveats of the study: The VDJdb matching leaned toward anti-spike CD8 responses and overlooked private and CD4 specificities.

This clonotype was detected many times. Its antigen is currently unknown. CDR3 size: 12 residues. CDR1 DFQATT and CDR2 SNEGSKA come from the germline V gene (reference sequence). Deletions cut 7 bases from V and 3 bases from J, with 13 bases between. The chain couples TRBV20-1 to TRBJ2-7; D possibly corresponds to TRBD2 (6 bases). The origin of this receptor is an adult who was a healthcare worker with PCR-confirmed SARS-CoV-2 infection or an uninfected control (not recorded which). The sequenced sample was whole blood, obtained at baseline. DNA of the CDR3: TGCAGTGGAGAGGGACTGAACTACGAGCAGTACTTC. Translation: CSGEGLNYEQYF.